The 5 T cell receptor beta chains below all came from one sample that was sequenced in a study of neurological immune-mediated disorders. MiXCR, run by TCRdb on the 5' RACE reads, gives a single entry per CDR3 protein. Seen here are about 40,000 distinct CDR3 sequences, approximately 2.4% observed once, and the top ten hold 2% to 2.5%. The sequenced sample was PBMCs. These receptors were taken from a middle-aged man with multiple sclerosis.

Ten or more counts support this clonotype. The V gene is TRBV20-1, the J gene TRBJ2-5, with TRBD2 matching over 11 bases. This CDR3 contains 15 residues. The V and J ends lost 1 base and 5 bases, in that order; junction bases with no gene match: 6. Germline V gene sequence: CDR1 DFQATT, CDR2 SNEGSKA (reference sequence). The CDR3 protein is CSARVAGGLWETQYF. The CDR3 DNA reads TGCAGTGCTAGAGTAGCGGGGGGGCTATGGGAGACCCAGTACTTC.

This clonotype was detected ten times or more. The CDR3 region is CASKPTSGVTYEQYF. In DNA form, the CDR3 reads TGTGCCAGCAAACCGACTAGCGGGGTAACCTACGAGCAGTACTTC. The chain combines TRBV12-3 or TRBV12-4 with TRBJ2-7; TRBD2 agrees at 11 bases. The CDR3 is made up of 15 amino acids. V dropped 7 bases and J dropped 2; count of bases not matched to a gene: 7.

At least ten counts were recorded for this clonotype. The chain links TRBV4-2 to TRBJ2-7; D uncertain. The CDR3 totals 14 residues. Trimming cost V 1 base and J 2 bases, with 9 bases left between them. Germline-derived CDR1 and CDR2 are LGHNA and YNFKEQ. The CDR3 reads CASSQGQGTYEQYF. The DNA of the CDR3 is TGTGCCAGCAGCCAAGGTCAAGGGACCTACGAGCAGTACTTC.

This clonotype was seen repeatedly, ten times or more. This rearrangement joins TRBV7-9 to TRBJ2-2, with TRBD1 identical over 7 bases. Germline V lookup: CDR1 SEHNR, CDR2 FQNEAQ (reference sequence). V was pared by 5 bases and J by 4 bases, with 10 bases of the junction left unmatched. The CDR3 has 16 residues. The CDR3 spells CASSRLTGTATGELFF. The CDR3 DNA reads TGTGCCAGCAGCCGACTCACCGGGACAGCCACCGGGGAGCTGTTTTTT.

This clonotype appeared many times. The chain joins TRBV20-1 to TRBJ2-3; 8 positions match TRBD2. CDR3 length equals 14 residues. V dropped 5 bases and J dropped 6; count of bases not matched to a gene: 10. Germline CDR1 reads DFQATT; CDR2 reads SNEGSKA (reference sequence). The CDR3 loop is CSAHIAGGGDTQYF. The CDR3 coding sequence is TGCAGTGCTCATATTGCGGGGGGCGGGGATACGCAGTATTTT.